These 29 T cell receptor beta chains originate from one sample sequenced in a study of T cell responses to AZD1222 COVID-19 vaccine. Here immunoSEQ multiplex PCR was the method, and the copy in TCRdb shows in-frame clones only, minus some. The table records over 85,000 clones, roughly 90% of them present only once. The sequences come from peripheral blood, collected on day 0 of AZD1222 vaccination. These receptors all come from an adult in good health.

The rearrangement joins TRBV18 to TRBJ1-5; the D gene is possibly TRBD1 (5 bases). Germline lookup yields CDR1 KGHSH and CDR2 LQKENI. CDR3 size: 14 residues. Trimming stripped 2 bases from V and 2 bases from J, with 7 bases between. The CDR3 coding sequence is TGTGCCAGCTCACCAGGCAGGGGCAATCAGCCCCAGCATTTT. This translates into CASSPGRGNQPQHF.

The chain is built from TRBV7-2 and TRBJ1-5; D may be TRBD1 (6 bases). Trimming removed 5 bases at V and 4 bases at J, with 18 bases between. The CDR3 extends over 16 amino acids. CDR1 and CDR2 (germline): SGHTA, FQGNSA. The CDR3, as DNA: TGTGCCAGCAGCCCCAGAGGGGGGAATAGGAATCAGCCCCAGCATTTT. Its protein is CASSPRGGNRNQPQHF.

The chain uses TRBV2 and TRBJ1-2; D gene uncertain. CDR1 SNHLY and CDR2 FYNNEI come from the germline V gene. The V end lost 8 bases, the J end lost 8 bases, and 21 bases lay between the germline ends. This CDR3 has 14 residues. The CDR3 nucleotides are TGTGCCAGCTCTAATAGGGCAGCGGTGCGGGGCTACACCTTC. It specifies CASSNRAAVRGYTF. The full variable domain, its missing parts supplied by reference TRBV2 and TRBJ1-2, is EPEVTQTPSHQVTQMGQEVILRCVPISNHLYFYWYRQILGQKVEFLVSFYNNEISEKSEIFDDQFSVERPDGSNFTLKIRSTKLEDSAMYFCASSNRAAVRGYTFGSGTRLTVV.

This clone came up once. The chain combines TRBV19 with TRBJ2-5; TRBD1 might be the D (6 bases). This CDR3 contains 16 residues. The germline V gene has CDR1 LNHDA and CDR2 SQIVND (reference sequence). Trimming took 3 bases from V and 2 from J, leaving 16 bases between them. The CDR3 here is CASSIRRGSLQETQYF. The CDR3 region has the DNA TGTGCCAGTAGTATCCGCAGGGGCTCCCTTCAAGAGACCCAGTACTTC. Complete variable domain (other parts from reference TRBV19 and TRBJ2-5): DGGITQSPKYLFRKEGQNVTLSCEQNLNHDAMYWYRQDPGQGLRLIYYSQIVNDFQKGDIAEGYSVSREKKESFPLTVTSAQKNPTAFYLCASSIRRGSLQETQYFGPGTRLLVL.

The V and J genes are TRBV5-4 and TRBJ2-1; D is unclear. Germline assignment: CDR1 SGHNT and CDR2 YYREEE (reference sequence). The V end was cut by 5 bases, the J end by 0 bases, with 12 bases between. This CDR3 is built from 15 residues. CDR3 residues: CASSFRLGSYNEQFF. The CDR3 DNA is TGTGCCAGCAGTTTTCGGTTAGGCTCCTACAATGAGCAGTTCTTC.

The chain uses TRBV7-8 and TRBJ1-5; D is uncertain. Trimming took 0 bases from V and 0 from J, leaving 12 bases between them. Germline CDR1 is SGHVS and CDR2 is FQNEAQ. The CDR3 runs to 17 residues. CDR3 residues: CASSLAAVIYSNQPQHF. CDR3 sequence (DNA): TGTGCCAGCAGCTTAGCGGCGGTTATTTATAGCAATCAGCCCCAGCATTTT.

The chain links TRBV5-1 to TRBJ2-5; the match to TRBD2 covers 13 bases. CDR1 and CDR2 (germline): SGHRS, YFSETQ. V was clipped by 0 bases and J by 4 bases; unmatched bases: 3. The CDR3 totals 16 residues. The CDR3: CASSLGGTSGTETQYF. The CDR3 DNA sequence: TGCGCCAGCAGCTTGGGAGGGACTAGCGGGACAGAGACCCAGTACTTC.

The chain joins TRBV6-5 to TRBJ1-5; TRBD1 matches at 9 bases. Looked up from germline, CDR1 is MNHEY and CDR2 is SVGAGI. This CDR3 is built from 15 residues. The V gene end was trimmed by 6 bases and the J gene end by 3 bases; junction bases not matched to a gene: 6. The CDR3 region has the DNA TGTGCCAGCAGACGAACAGGGGGCACCAATCAGCCCCAGCATTTT. The encoded protein is CASRRTGGTNQPQHF.

The chain has TRBV19 and TRBJ2-3; D unresolved. CDR1 and CDR2 from the germline V gene are LNHDA and SQIVND (reference sequence). Trimming left V 6 bases short and J 4 bases short, with 11 bases between. The CDR3 has 13 residues. Here the CDR3 DNA reads TGTGCCAGTAGCCAGGATCGCCCAGATACGCAGTATTTT. It encodes CASSQDRPDTQYF.

This chain uses TRBV19 with TRBJ1-2; weak D call: TRBD1 (5 bases). With 7 bases removed from V and 4 bases from J, the gap between germline ends came to 13 bases. The CDR3 is 13 amino acids. Per germline, CDR1 LNHDA and CDR2 SQIVND (reference sequence). CDR3 in DNA: TGTGCCAGTACCCTCCAGGGTGGCTATGGCTACACCTTC. This gives the protein CASTLQGGYGYTF. The full variable domain, rest sourced from reference TRBV19 and TRBJ1-2, is DGGITQSPKYLFRKEGQNVTLSCEQNLNHDAMYWYRQDPGQGLRLIYYSQIVNDFQKGDIAEGYSVSREKKESFPLTVTSAQKNPTAFYLCASTLQGGYGYTFGSGTRLTVV.

The rearrangement joins TRBV6-5 to TRBJ1-2; 8 positions match TRBD1. Trimming removed 11 bases from V and 8 bases from J; junction bases left unmatched: 13. The CDR3 runs to 13 residues. The germline V gene encodes CDR1 MNHEY and CDR2 SVGAGI. In DNA, the CDR3 is TGTGCCGCCACAGGGGGGGGCGCTAGGGGCTACACCTTC. Its protein is CAATGGGARGYTF.

The rearrangement uses TRBV9 and TRBJ2-3, with a weak D call TRBD2 (6 bases). This CDR3 comprises 15 residues. CDR1 and CDR2 (germline): SGDLS, YYNGEE. Trimming left V 3 bases short and J 4 bases short, with 15 bases between. CDR3 DNA sequence: TGTGCCAGCAGCGCAGGATTGGACTACTCAGATACGCAGTATTTT. This translates into CASSAGLDYSDTQYF.

The V call is TRBV6-5, the J call TRBJ1-2; D remains unclear. V gave up 6 bases and J gave up 8 bases, with 16 bases separating them. From germline, CDR1 is MNHEY and CDR2 SVGAGI. The CDR3 is 13 residues long. CDR3 residues: CASSYDGGGGYTF. Written as DNA, the CDR3 is TGTGCCAGCAGCTATGACGGTGGCGGAGGCTACACCTTC.

The chain carries TRBV4-3 and TRBJ1-6; D is possibly TRBD1 (6 bases). The V gene lost 4 bases and the J gene lost 4 bases, with 14 bases spanning the gap. The CDR3 loop spans 16 amino acids. Germline lookup yields CDR1 LGHNA and CDR2 YSLEER. DNA for the CDR3: TGCGCCAGCAGCCGAGCGGACAGTGGATATAATTCACCCCTCCACTTT. This sequence encodes CASSRADSGYNSPLHF.

V gene TRBV6-5 combines with J gene TRBJ1-2; 9 bases are shared with TRBD1. CDR3 size: 13 residues. After removal of 4 bases from V and 9 bases from J, the junction contained 6 bases not matched to a gene. The germline V gene has CDR1 MNHEY and CDR2 SVGAGI. CDR3 region: CASSSTDRGSYTF. The CDR3 region has the DNA TGTGCCAGCAGTTCCACCGACAGGGGGAGCTACACCTTC.

The CDR3 DNA reads as TGTGCCATCAGGGGCGGGTTGGAGTCACCCCTCCACTTT. It specifies CAIRGGLESPLHF. The chain employs TRBV10-3 and TRBJ1-6, with no clear D. Germline V CDR1 and CDR2: ENHRY, SYGVKD. This CDR3 is built from 13 residues. V was clipped by 6 bases and J by 10 bases, with 13 bases between them.

The chain has TRBV9 and TRBJ2-7, with D perhaps TRBD1 or TRBD2 (6 bases each). CDR3 length: 17 amino acids. Trimming cost V 4 bases and J 2 bases, with 22 bases left between them. CDR1 and CDR2 from the germline V gene are SGDLS and YYNGEE. This chain's CDR3 is CASSPSSGGRVPYEQYF. The CDR3 bases are TGTGCCAGCAGCCCAAGTTCCGGGGGCAGGGTCCCCTACGAGCAGTACTTC.

This sequence joins TRBV5-1 and TRBJ1-3, with 8 bases lining up with TRBD1. The CDR3 length is 16 residues. The ends lost 4 bases at V and 0 bases at J; junction bases unmatched: 6. The germline V gene encodes CDR1 SGHRS and CDR2 YFSETQ. This CDR3 is CASSQGTGLSGNTIYF. The CDR3 bases are TGCGCCAGCAGCCAGGGGACAGGACTCTCTGGAAACACCATATATTTT.

This clone was counted a single time. The chain recombines TRBV7-5 with TRBJ1-5. TRBV7-5 is a pseudogene segment. This CDR3 has 16 amino acids. CDR3 in amino acids: CVRSPRGVKGNQPQHF. The CDR3 bases are TGTGTCAGAAGCCCCCGGGGGGTCAAGGGCAATCAGCCCCAGCATTTT.

J is TRBJ2-7 and V is TRBV5-1; a possible D gene is TRBD2 (7 bases). Germline assignment: CDR1 SGHRS and CDR2 YFSETQ. The V and J ends lost 6 bases and 2 bases respectively, with 15 bases between them. This CDR3 contains 14 residues. The DNA of the CDR3 is TGCGCCAGCACCCTGGCGGGGGCCACCTACGAGCAGTACTTC. Translation gives CASTLAGATYEQYF. Filled out from reference TRBV5-1 and TRBJ2-7, the complete variable domain reads KAGVTQTPRYLIKTRGQQVTLSCSPISGHRSVSWYQQTPGQGLQFLFEYFSETQRNKGNFPGRFSGRQFSNSRSEMNVSTLELGDSALYLCASTLAGATYEQYFGPGTRLTVT.

The rearrangement uses TRBV2 and TRBJ1-3, with 11 bases matching TRBD1. The CDR3 spans 18 residues. Germline CDR1 is SNHLY and CDR2 is FYNNEI. Losses at the gene ends were 5 bases for V and 0 bases for J; bases not matched to a gene: 9. The chain's CDR3 is CASSTPGQGGFSGNTIYF. The DNA for the CDR3 is TGTGCCAGCAGTACCCCGGGACAGGGGGGGTTCTCTGGAAACACCATATATTTT.

The rearrangement uses TRBV6-5 and TRBJ1-1; possibly TRBD1 for D (6 bases). V lost 5 bases, J lost 1 base, and 14 bases lay in between. Per germline, CDR1 MNHEY and CDR2 SVGAGI. CDR3 length: 15 amino acids. CDR3: CASSPRGGPNTEAFF. Here the CDR3 DNA reads TGTGCCAGCAGTCCCCGGGGGGGCCCGAACACTGAAGCTTTCTTT.

The chain recombines TRBV5-1 with TRBJ2-2; D may be TRBD1 (6 bases). CDR1 is SGHRS, CDR2 YFSETQ, per germline. Trimming took 1 base from V and 1 from J, leaving 8 bases between them. The CDR3 consists of 15 residues. CDR3 nucleotide sequence: TGCGCCAGCAGCTTGTCAGGGGTGAACACCGGGGAGCTGTTTTTT. This translates into CASSLSGVNTGELFF.

The chain joins TRBV6-2 or TRBV6-3 to TRBJ2-7; a possible D gene is TRBD2 (5 bases). Trimming left V 0 bases short and J 6 bases short, with 9 bases between. From germline, CDR1 is MNHEY and CDR2 SVGEGT. This CDR3 is built from 13 residues. The DNA of the CDR3 is TGTGCCAGCAGTTACTCCCCCGGGGTCGAGCAGTACTTC. It specifies CASSYSPGVEQYF.

The V and J genes are TRBV7-2 and TRBJ2-2, with D perhaps matching TRBD1 (5 bases). The V end was cut by 1 base, the J end by 15 bases, with 15 bases between. The germline gives CDR1 SGHTA, CDR2 FQGNSA. The CDR3 covers 13 residues. The chain's CDR3 is CASSLEQGQGMFF. CDR3 nucleotides: TGTGCCAGCAGCTTAGAGCAGGGCCAGGGTATGTTTTTT.

The gene calls are TRBV6-2 or TRBV6-3 and TRBJ1-1; possibly TRBD1 for D (5 bases). The CDR3 is made up of 14 amino acids. V was pared by 2 bases and J by 1 base, with 8 bases between. CDR1 is MNHEY and CDR2 is SVGEGT in the germline V gene. DNA for the CDR3: TGTGCCAGCAGTTACCGAAGGGGGAACACTGAAGCTTTCTTT. Its translation: CASSYRRGNTEAFF.

The chain joins TRBV19 to TRBJ2-7; TRBD1 aligns across 9 bases. Germline V gives CDR1 LNHDA, CDR2 SQIVND (reference sequence). V shed 10 bases and J 6 bases; nucleotides not matched to a gene: 4. The CDR3 totals 11 residues. The CDR3 loop reads CATTGGVEQYF. The CDR3 DNA is TGTGCCACGACAGGGGGGGTCGAGCAGTACTTC.

The chain recombines TRBV6-5 with TRBJ1-1; 9 bases are a match to TRBD1. The J segment lost 5 bases and the V segment lost 5 bases, leaving 9 bases of the junction unmatched. The V gene's germline CDR1 is MNHEY and CDR2 SVGAGI. The CDR3 extends over 15 amino acids. CDR3 loop: CASSSTGGRGTEAFF. As DNA, the CDR3 is TGTGCCAGCAGTAGTACAGGGGGCAGAGGAACTGAAGCTTTCTTT.

This CDR3 reads CASRTGGPNYGYTF. The CDR3 coding sequence is TGTGCCAGCCGGACAGGGGGCCCTAACTATGGCTACACCTTC. V and J are TRBV6-5 and TRBJ1-2, with TRBD1 matching over 11 bases. Looked up from germline, CDR1 is MNHEY and CDR2 is SVGAGI. The CDR3 loop spans 14 amino acids. The V and J ends lost 8 bases and 0 bases, in that order; junction bases with no gene match: 2.